This TCR beta chain was identified in a study of T cells in Graves' hyperthyroidism and ophthalmopathy. Regarding the study as a whole: Ophthalmopathy was told apart from stable hyperthyroidism by a 13 V-J model.

CDR1 is MDHEN, CDR2 SYDVKM, per germline. Trimming left V 1 base short and J 1 base short, with 4 bases between. CDR3 length equals 13 residues. At least ten counts were recorded for this clonotype. The target antigen is unknown. There were TCR beta CDR3 regions amplified from RNA transcripts. An initial round of RT-PCR targeting the TCR CDR3 relied on the HTBI primer set. TCRdb reanalysed the multiplex PCR reads using MiXCR and keeps one entry per CDR3 protein. Among 300,000 to 450,000 distinct CDR3 sequences, about 14% were seen once, and the ten largest hold roughly a fifth. The rearrangement uses TRBV28 and TRBJ1-2; D is ambiguous. Material for sequencing was blood. The source is a woman younger than 45 with Graves' ophthalmopathy. Written as DNA, the CDR3 is TGTGCCAGCAGTTTATCAGTTAACTATGGCTACACCTTC. The encoded protein is CASSLSVNYGYTF.